This TCR beta chain was captured by sequencing in a study of T cell responses to AZD1222 COVID-19 vaccine. Study outcomes and limitations: The sample set comprised mostly white British donors with more females, and clonal diversity was possibly underestimated.

This clone has only a few counts. The antigen remains undetermined. Generated by immunoSEQ multiplex PCR, the TCRdb table keeps only in-frame clones and is missing some. The data contain roughly 110,000 clones, about 90% of them singletons. CDR1 is LGHDT and CDR2 is YNNKEL in the germline V gene (reference sequence). CDR3 length: 13 residues. V lost 2 bases to trimming and J lost 11 bases, with 15 bases between them. The sequenced sample was peripheral blood, obtained on day 0 of AZD1222 vaccination. The clonotype originates from an adult in good health. This sequence joins TRBV3-1 (or the pseudogene TRBV3-2) and TRBJ1-1, with D possibly matching TRBD1 (6 bases). CDR3 coding DNA: TGTGCCAGCAGCCAATCTGAGGGGGGGCACGCTTTCTTT. Translation gives CASSQSEGGHAFF.